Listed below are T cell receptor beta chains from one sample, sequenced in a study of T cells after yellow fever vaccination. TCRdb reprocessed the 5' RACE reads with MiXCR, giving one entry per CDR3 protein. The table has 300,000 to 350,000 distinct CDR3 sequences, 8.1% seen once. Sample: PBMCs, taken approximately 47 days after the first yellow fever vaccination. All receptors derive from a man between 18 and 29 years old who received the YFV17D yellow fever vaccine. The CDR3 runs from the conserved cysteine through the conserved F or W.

CASSSVTGGTEAFF	TRBV12-3/TRBV12-4
CASSVSGTSGETQYF	TRBV5-5
CSAIQQPTGTDTNYGYTF	TRBV20-1
CASSPRQGEETQYF	TRBV12-3/TRBV12-4
CASSLHSYEQYF	TRBV12-3/TRBV12-4
CASSLGRGEAFF	TRBV7-2
CSTGVAGALNEQFF	TRBV29-1
CASRKRTAEKLFF	TRBV6-1
CAAGPGQGVRNEQFF	TRBV4-2
CASGPNTDTQYF	TRBV9
CASSLILGGGLYNEQFF	TRBV5-5
CASSFFLAGKETQYF	TRBV5-1
CSASPAGGYNEQFF	TRBV20-1
CASSRYRDPQETQYF	TRBV19
CASSPDPYNEQFF	TRBV5-1
CASSQGGGVSYEQYF	TRBV4-2
CASSEELTLKEQYF	TRBV2
CASSSWTVLGTNYGYTF	TRBV5-1
CASSSTGGAANEKLFF	TRBV7-8
CASSPPGGRDQPQHF	TRBV18
CATSRTGGHEQFF	TRBV15
CSARVRNTDTQYF	TRBV20-1
CASSPPRDYVSNEQFF	TRBV18
CSVVLASYGYTF	TRBV29-1
CASSYSLDYGYTF	TRBV6-5
CASSPDTSGVYNEQFF	TRBV5-1
CSVGQGNTGELFF	TRBV29-1
CASTLAGGLALAKNIQYF	TRBV7-6
CASSFSRQDNEQFF	TRBV27
CASSVGLAGLQETQYF	TRBV5-1
CASSYSGVFTGELFF	TRBV6-5
CSVEDPWGGWNF	TRBV29-1
CASSSQSYGYTF	TRBV7-2
CASSQRGQLNTEAFF	TRBV4-3
CASIQPWGVDIGELFF	TRBV6-2/TRBV6-3
CASSPLGRQAETQYF	TRBV7-6
CSGDKTGDGDTQYF	TRBV20-1
CSARAGPRNEQFF	TRBV20-1
CASSLRGQGVEYEQYF	TRBV5-1
CASSVRSGFQETQYF	TRBV7-9
CASSLQGALNTEAFF	TRBV5-5
CSARPPDTEAFF	TRBV20-1
CASSQDLATSTDTQYF	TRBV4-2
CASRKRLATDTQYF	TRBV7-2
CASSLAGLDYNEQFF	TRBV7-8
CASSLRVPTYEQYF	TRBV7-2
CASSLEPASGAPGHEQYF	TRBV7-6
CTASGGYYNEQFF	TRBV20-1
CASSVNRDTEAFF	TRBV5-6
CASSLIYGGDTEAFF	TRBV7-2
CSARDPRSEETQYF	TRBV20-1
CAWSDEGLAGTYNEQFF	TRBV30
CASTGQGVATANYGYTF	TRBV4-1